The 7 T cell receptor beta chains below all came from one sample that was sequenced in a study of cytomegalovirus exposure and HLA in healthy donors listed by TCRdb under 2017. The library was made by the immunoSEQ multiplex PCR assay. For the multiplex PCR, a mixture combining 60 forward primers for TCR Vbeta segments and 13 reverse primers for TCR Jbeta segments was used. In its TCRdb copy, this immuneACCESS table keeps in-frame sequences only and misses some clones. Where compared with another copy, unresolved V genes explain less than half of these, and the others have no known cause. Across this sample there are about 170,000 clones, with approximately 85% seen only once. The ten largest clones capture 2% to 2.5% of the sample. What was sequenced was PBMCs. These receptors came from a man aged 18 to 29 in good health and CMV-seropositive.

On this clone itself: The junction departs from the called germline gene at one end, perhaps through a read error. CDR3 coding DNA: TGCGCCAGCAGCCAGTCGGGACAGGGTCTAACTGGGGCCAACGGCCTGACTTTC. Translating gives CASSQSGQGLTGANGLTF. The V gene is TRBV4-3, the J gene TRBJ2-6; the match to TRBD1 covers 9 bases. Per germline, CDR1 LGHNA and CDR2 YSLEER. The CDR3 contains 18 residues.

This chain joins TRBV10-3 and TRBJ1-6; TRBD1 matches 7 bases. V was clipped by 5 bases and J by 4 bases; unmatched bases: 5. CDR1 and CDR2 (germline): ENHRY, SYGVKD. The CDR3 has 15 amino acids. CDR3 in amino acids: CAISSGTAYNSPLHF. In nucleotides, the CDR3 is TGTGCCATCAGTTCCGGGACAGCTTATAATTCACCCCTCCACTTT.

This chain links TRBV7-9 with TRBJ1-4; 7 nucleotides match TRBD1. V was clipped by 5 bases and J by 4 bases; unmatched bases: 10. Germline assignment: CDR1 SEHNR and CDR2 FQNEAQ (reference sequence). This CDR3 is 16 amino acids long. CDR3 amino acids: CASSLLGTALNEKLFF. DNA for the CDR3: TGTGCCAGCAGCCTCCTCGGGACAGCTCTTAATGAAAAACTGTTTTTT.

The rearrangement links TRBV20-1 to TRBJ2-5; no clear D gene. Trimming removed 5 bases at V and 5 bases at J, with 6 bases between. The CDR3 consists of 10 residues. The germline gives CDR1 DFQATT, CDR2 SNEGSKA (reference sequence). The CDR3 nucleotides are TGCAGTGCTGGTCGGGAGACCCAGTACTTC. It codes for CSAGRETQYF.

The chain links TRBV6-1 to TRBJ1-1; tentative D call: TRBD1 (5 bases). Germline V gene sequence: CDR1 MNHNS, CDR2 SASEGT. The CDR3 runs 15 residues. Trimming took off 0 bases at V and 6 bases at J, with 14 bases between the two ends. The CDR3 loop is CASSEAPGPDAEAFF. DNA of the CDR3: TGTGCCAGCAGTGAAGCGCCAGGGCCAGACGCTGAAGCTTTCTTT.

J is TRBJ2-3 and V is TRBV5-4, with D possibly matching TRBD1 (6 bases). Trimming removed 1 base from V and 4 bases from J, with 10 bases in between. The CDR3 covers 14 residues. The germline gives CDR1 SGHNT, CDR2 YYREEE (reference sequence). CDR3 DNA sequence: TGTGCCAGCAGCTTGTTACAGGGTTCAGATACGCAGTATTTT. This translates into CASSLLQGSDTQYF.

As concerns this clone: One junction end does not reproduce the germline sequence, and a read error may be involved. This chain joins TRBV7-7 and TRBJ2-5, with 7 bases lining up with TRBD2. This CDR3 is built from 12 residues. Per germline, CDR1 SSHAT and CDR2 FNYEAQ (reference sequence). Here the CDR3 DNA reads TGTGCTAGCAGGCGGGGGACCGAGACCCAGTACTTC. It yields the protein CASRRGTETQYF.